This T cell receptor (beta chain) derives from a study of molecular identifiers for immune sequencing clone quantification (dated by TCRdb to the late 2010s). A note on the overall study: For a replicate experiment, RNA from 20,000 or 100,000 naive CD8 T cells was divided into five aliquots, and four of the five aliquots were sequenced. The study was a methods study using CD8 T cells to benchmark molecular-identifier clustering-based TCR repertoire sequencing (MIDCIRS) and TCR RNA copy counting. The research as a whole found: Clones above 20 RNA copies held over 99% of molecules in CMV-specific effector cells but under 1% in naive cells. Modeling estimated 3 to 3.5 recovered TCR RNA copies per cell, compared with approximately 9.5 by digital PCR, which implies roughly 30% capture efficiency. The naive libraries included spiked-in Jurkat TCR RNA (about 11 copies' worth), and this RNA is not part of the donor repertoire. Highly expanded clone sizes could be underestimated because identical TCR molecules may share a barcode. Without barcode sub-clustering, chimeric consensus sequences inflated TCR diversity; chimeras reached as high as 47%. Spiked-in Jurkat TCR RNA equal to a single cell's worth was reported to be detectable even within 1,200,000 naive CD8 T cells.

This clonotype was counted only a few times. Its antigen is currently not known. Per-base qualities were not stored, and no clone one base away is much larger. Libraries of naive CD8 T cells were generated from about 19,000 to 1,100,000 sorted cells, with 10%, 30% or 50% of the purified RNA used. Naive CD8 T cells, defined as CD8+CD4-CCR7+CD45RA+, were FACS-sorted into RLT Plus buffer on a BD FACSAria II. To test detection sensitivity, Jurkat RNA equal to under 13 TCR copies was added to samples of roughly 17,000-1,100,000 naive CD8 T cells. Enrichment of CD8 T cells was performed with RosetteSep CD8+ T Cell Enrichment Cocktail and Ficoll-Paque, after which ACK red cell lysis was carried out. Relative to germline, V is 7 bases shorter and J is 14 bases shorter, with 17 bases between their ends. From the cysteine through the phenylalanine, the CDR3 covers 11 amino acids. CDR3 DNA only is kept here, 33 bases in frame from base 1.

Libraries were constructed by PCR. The listed sequencing device is NextSeq 500. Bulk TCR libraries were generated as previously described, with the TCR primers listed in Table S5 used. The Qiagen AllPrep DNA/RNA kit was used to purify total RNA. Before analysis, reads from multiple sequencing runs of the same library were pooled. Processing in the source paper ran as follows. Only reads with exact TCR constant sequence were kept, trimmed to 150 nt, and grouped by their 12-nt molecular barcodes. Reads within each barcode group were sub-clustered using a 15% Levenshtein threshold, and quality-weighted consensus sequences were constructed for each RNA molecule. Non-functional sequences were filtered out, along with any lower-count sequence sitting one edit away from another sequence. Based on fitting two negative binomial distributions, any barcode sub-cluster with under 20% of the maximum read count was discarded. TCRdb's own reprocessing of the public reads used fastp at Q25 and MiXCR and kept productive beta chains. Under each unique CDR3 protein, matching rows form one entry showing the most common genes and DNA. The V and J calls were not made by the authors but by TCRdb's processing. The sample table lists 400,000 to 600,000 distinct CDR3 sequences, about 25% of them with a count of one. Approximately 0.76% of the sample rests with the top ten.

Recombination connected TRBV12-3 or TRBV12-4 to TRBJ1-2; a tentative D match to TRBD1 spans 6 bases. This TCR derives from a human donor in good health. Some libraries in this study had Jurkat cell RNA spiked in. The sample consisted of naive CD8+ T cells from blood, with Jurkat cell RNA spiked in. Read against the paper, the sample's cell subset or site label means: FACS-sorted CD8+CD4-CCR7+CD45RA+ naive T cells. The bases are TGTGCCAGCATTTCGCTGGGGACATTAACCTTC. It specifies CASISLGTLTF.